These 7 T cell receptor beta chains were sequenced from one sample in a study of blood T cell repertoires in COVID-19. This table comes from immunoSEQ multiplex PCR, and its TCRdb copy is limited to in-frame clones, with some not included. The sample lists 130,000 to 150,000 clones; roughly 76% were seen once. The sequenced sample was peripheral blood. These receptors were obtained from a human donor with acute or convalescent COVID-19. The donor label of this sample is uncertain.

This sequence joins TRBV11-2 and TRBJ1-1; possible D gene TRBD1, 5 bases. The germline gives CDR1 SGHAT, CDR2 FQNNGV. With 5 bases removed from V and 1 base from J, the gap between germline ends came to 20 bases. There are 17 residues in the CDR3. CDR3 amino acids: CASSLRVSPIANTEAFF. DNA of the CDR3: TGTGCCAGCAGCCTCAGGGTAAGCCCTATAGCGAACACTGAAGCTTTCTTT.

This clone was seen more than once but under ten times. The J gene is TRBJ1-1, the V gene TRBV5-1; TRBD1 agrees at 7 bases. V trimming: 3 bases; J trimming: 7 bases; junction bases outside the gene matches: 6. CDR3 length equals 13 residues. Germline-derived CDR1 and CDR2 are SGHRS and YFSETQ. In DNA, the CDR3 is TGCGCCAGCAGCTGGCAGGGGGAGGTTGAAGCTTTCTTT. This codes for CASSWQGEVEAFF.

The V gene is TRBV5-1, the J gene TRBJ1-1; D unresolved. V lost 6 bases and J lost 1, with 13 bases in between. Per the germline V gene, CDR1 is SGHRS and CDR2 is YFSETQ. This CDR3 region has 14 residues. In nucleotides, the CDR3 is TGCGCCAGCACCTTTCAAGAGGGGAACACTGAAGCTTTCTTT. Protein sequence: CASTFQEGNTEAFF.

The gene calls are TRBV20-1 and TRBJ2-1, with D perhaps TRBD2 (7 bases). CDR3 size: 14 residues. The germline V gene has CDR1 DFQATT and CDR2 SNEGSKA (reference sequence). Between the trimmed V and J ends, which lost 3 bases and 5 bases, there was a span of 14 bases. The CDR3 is CSASIPGGNNEQFF. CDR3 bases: TGCAGTGCTAGTATTCCGGGGGGCAACAATGAGCAGTTCTTC.

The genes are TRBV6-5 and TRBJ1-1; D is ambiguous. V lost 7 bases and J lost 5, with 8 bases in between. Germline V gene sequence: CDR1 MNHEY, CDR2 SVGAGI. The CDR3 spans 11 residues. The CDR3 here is CASTLGTEAFF. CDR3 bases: TGTGCCAGCACCCTCGGTACTGAAGCTTTCTTT.

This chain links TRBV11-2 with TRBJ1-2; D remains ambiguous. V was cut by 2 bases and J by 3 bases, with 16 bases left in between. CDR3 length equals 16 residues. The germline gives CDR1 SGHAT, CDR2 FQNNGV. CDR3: CASSLLAGSSYYGYTF. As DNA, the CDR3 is TGTGCCAGCAGCTTATTGGCGGGGAGTAGCTACTATGGCTACACCTTC. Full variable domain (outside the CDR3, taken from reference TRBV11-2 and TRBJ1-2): EAGVAQSPRYKIIEKRQSVAFWCNPISGHATLYWYQQILGQGPKLLIQFQNNGVVDDSQLPKDRFSAERLKGVDSTLKIQPAKLEDSAVYLCASSLLAGSSYYGYTFGSGTRLTVV.

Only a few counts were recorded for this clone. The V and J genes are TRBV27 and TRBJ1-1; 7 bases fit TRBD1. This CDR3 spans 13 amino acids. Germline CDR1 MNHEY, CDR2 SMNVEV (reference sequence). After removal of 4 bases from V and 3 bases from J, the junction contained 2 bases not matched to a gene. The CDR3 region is CASSWTGYTEAFF. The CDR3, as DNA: TGTGCCAGCAGTTGGACAGGCTACACTGAAGCTTTCTTT.